The 31 T cell receptor beta chains below come from one sample, sequenced in a study of cytomegalovirus exposure and HLA in healthy donors. 13 Jbeta primers and 60 Vbeta primers were used for the PCR. The assay was immunoSEQ multiplex PCR, and TCRdb's table has in-frame clones only and misses some. The ten most abundant clones cover around 1.1% of a sample with tens of thousands of clones. The sample comprised PBMCs. These receptors all stem from a woman in her twenties or thirties in good health and CMV-seronegative.

The gene calls are TRBV19 and TRBJ1-5, with a tentative D call TRBD1 (5 bases). Germline values: CDR1 LNHDA, CDR2 SQIVND (reference sequence). This CDR3 has 15 amino acids. Trimming took 3 bases from V and 2 from J, leaving 11 bases between them. CDR3 loop: CASSMGLGGNQPQHF. The CDR3 DNA sequence: TGTGCCAGTAGTATGGGACTTGGGGGCAATCAGCCCCAGCATTTT.

The chain joins TRBV6-5 to TRBJ1-1; D gene uncertain. Trimming left V 0 bases short and J 5 bases short, with 10 bases between. Germline V CDR1 and CDR2: MNHEY, SVGAGI. The CDR3 totals 14 residues. CDR3: CASSYSGRGTEAFF. CDR3 bases: TGTGCCAGCAGTTACTCGGGCAGAGGGACTGAAGCTTTCTTT.

V usage is TRBV21-1 and J usage is TRBJ2-5; TRBD1 is taken as the D call from the table, unchecked against the DNA. TRBV21-1 is reported as a pseudogene. CDR3 size: 14 residues. Written as DNA, the CDR3 is TGTGCCAGCAGCAAAGGGAACAGCCCCCCGACCCAGTACTTC. It is translated as CASSKGNSPPTQYF.

V gene TRBV9 combines with J gene TRBJ1-1; D perhaps matches TRBD1 (5 bases). V was cut by 3 bases and J by 3 bases, with 18 bases left in between. Germline CDR1 and CDR2: SGDLS and YYNGEE. This CDR3 comprises 16 residues. The CDR3 loop is CASSGSAGRMDTEAFF. CDR3 nucleotide sequence: TGTGCCAGCAGCGGTTCGGCAGGGCGAATGGACACTGAAGCTTTCTTT.

The chain joins TRBV18 to TRBJ2-7; 7 nucleotides match TRBD1. Per germline, CDR1 KGHSH and CDR2 LQKENI. The CDR3 has 15 amino acids. With 2 bases clipped from V and 1 base from J, the junction kept 5 bases outside the gene matches. Written as DNA, the CDR3 is TGTGCCAGCTCACCAAAGACAGGGTCTTCCTACGAGCAGTACTTC. The encoded protein is CASSPKTGSSYEQYF.

The V and J genes are TRBV6-5 and TRBJ2-7; 8 bases line up with TRBD1. This CDR3 contains 15 residues. CDR1 is MNHEY, CDR2 SVGAGI, per germline. The J segment lost 1 base and the V segment lost 6 bases, leaving 8 bases of the junction unmatched. CDR3 sequence (DNA): TGTGCCAGCAGCATAGACAGGGGCCAATCCTACGAGCAGTACTTC. It codes for CASSIDRGQSYEQYF.

The V call is TRBV11-2, the J call TRBJ1-1, with D unresolved. Trimming cost V 5 bases and J 1 base, with 8 bases left between them. Germline V CDR1 and CDR2: SGHAT, FQNNGV. This CDR3 comprises 13 residues. DNA of the CDR3: TGTGCCAGCAGCCTGAGGGAGAACACTGAAGCTTTCTTT. Its translation is CASSLRENTEAFF.

The rearrangement links TRBV9 to TRBJ2-3; D is perhaps TRBD1 (5 bases). Germline V gene data show CDR1 as SGDLS and CDR2 as YYNGEE. The V end was cut by 4 bases, the J end by 2 bases, with 14 bases between. CDR3 length: 15 amino acids. The chain's CDR3 is CASSFTGGATDTQYF. The CDR3 nucleotides read TGTGCCAGCAGCTTTACGGGTGGGGCCACAGATACGCAGTATTTT. The whole variable domain, remainder taken from reference TRBV9 and TRBJ2-3, is DSGVTQTPKHLITATGQRVTLRCSPRSGDLSVYWYQQSLDQGLQFLIQYYNGEERAKGNILERFSAQQFPDLHSELNLSSLELGDSALYFCASSFTGGATDTQYFGPGTRLTVL.

The chain carries TRBV27 and TRBJ2-7; 9 bases line up with TRBD1. There are 14 residues in the CDR3. The germline V gene has CDR1 MNHEY and CDR2 SMNVEV (reference sequence). After removal of 7 bases from V and 12 bases from J, the junction contained 16 bases not matched to a gene. CDR3: CASTPGQGIGMTYF. CDR3 sequence (DNA): TGTGCCAGCACCCCGGGACAGGGAATCGGAATGACGTACTTC.

The CDR3 DNA is TGTGCCTCCGACCGGGGGGCCTACGAGCAGTACTTC. This encodes CASDRGAYEQYF. This rearrangement joins TRBV30 to TRBJ2-7, with 7 nucleotides matching TRBD2. Germline V CDR1 and CDR2: GTSNPN, SVGIG (reference sequence). V lost 7 bases, J lost 2 bases, and 5 bases stayed unmatched. The CDR3 contains 12 residues.

V is TRBV4-1 and J is TRBJ2-2; 8 positions match TRBD2. The CDR3 loop spans 16 amino acids. J lost 5 bases, V lost 5 bases, and 10 bases had no gene match. CDR1 is MGHRA, CDR2 YSYEKL, per germline. CDR3: CASSFGGGRPTGELFF. In DNA form, the CDR3 reads TGCGCCAGCAGCTTCGGGGGGGGGCGCCCAACCGGGGAGCTGTTTTTT.

J is TRBJ2-1 and V is TRBV6-5; TRBD2 matches 9 bases. The CDR3 length is 15 residues. J was trimmed by 7 bases and V by 6 bases; bases with no gene match: 10. Germline loops: CDR1 MNHEY, CDR2 SVGAGI. DNA for the CDR3: TGTGCCAGCAGAAAGGCGGGGGGGGTAAATAATGAGCAGTTCTTC. It specifies CASRKAGGVNNEQFF.

The gene calls are TRBV2 and TRBJ1-5, with TRBD1 matching over 7 bases. The germline gives CDR1 SNHLY, CDR2 FYNNEI. CDR3 size: 14 residues. V lost 5 bases and J lost 1; bases outside the gene matches: 2. The CDR3 loop is CASSPTGSNQPQHF. Here the CDR3 DNA reads TGTGCCAGCAGTCCGACAGGGAGCAATCAGCCCCAGCATTTT.

The chain carries TRBV19 and TRBJ1-5, with D possibly TRBD1 on 6 matching bases. The CDR3 runs to 14 residues. The V and J ends lost 3 bases and 10 bases respectively, with 16 bases between them. Germline loops: CDR1 LNHDA, CDR2 SQIVND (reference sequence). This chain's CDR3 is CASSIGTTVHPQHF. In DNA form, the CDR3 reads TGTGCCAGTAGTATTGGGACAACGGTACATCCCCAGCATTTT.

The V gene is TRBV11-2, the J gene TRBJ2-7; 8 bases are shared with TRBD1. Per the germline V gene, CDR1 is SGHAT and CDR2 is FQNNGV. Germline trimming cut 5 bases from V and 2 bases from J; bases unmatched to any gene: 8. The CDR3 contains 15 residues. The CDR3 DNA reads as TGTGCCAGCAGCCAATATCAGGACAGGGCCTACGAGCAGTACTTC. Its translation: CASSQYQDRAYEQYF.

This chain joins TRBV6-1 and TRBJ2-7; 14 nucleotides align to TRBD2. Trimming took 4 bases from V and 2 from J; bases not matched to a gene: 4. Germline V lookup: CDR1 MNHNS, CDR2 SASEGT. CDR3 length: 16 residues. CDR3 sequence (DNA): TGTGCCAGCAGTGCCGGACTAGCGGGGGGCGCCTACGAGCAGTACTTC. Residues: CASSAGLAGGAYEQYF.

The rearrangement links TRBV5-1 to TRBJ1-2; weak D call: TRBD1 (5 bases). CDR3 length equals 13 residues. Germline CDR1 SGHRS, CDR2 YFSETQ. V lost 5 bases and J 6 bases, leaving 14 bases between the germline ends. CDR3 sequence (DNA): TGCGCCAGCAGGCAGGAGGGGATGGATGGCTACACCTTC. This codes for CASRQEGMDGYTF.

A word on this clone: The sample holds other DNA sequences that translate to the same CDR3. The rearrangement joins TRBV6-1 to TRBJ1-6, with D possibly being TRBD1 (5 bases). V lost 8 bases to trimming and J lost 5 bases, with 10 bases between them. In germline, CDR1 is MNHNS, CDR2 SASEGT. This CDR3 is 13 amino acids long. Here the CDR3 DNA reads TGTGCCAGCCAAGACAGAGATAATTCACCCCTCCACTTT. This sequence encodes CASQDRDNSPLHF.

This sequence joins TRBV5-1 and TRBJ2-2; TRBD1 matches 8 bases. V shed 4 bases, J shed 6 bases, and the junction held 5 bases outside the gene matches. The CDR3 has 14 residues. CDR1 and CDR2 from the germline V gene are SGHRS and YFSETQ. CDR3 amino acids: CASSPGQGSGELFF. CDR3 coding DNA: TGCGCCAGCAGCCCCGGACAGGGCTCCGGGGAGCTGTTTTTT.

The rearrangement joins TRBV30 to TRBJ1-2; no definite D call. Trimming removed 0 bases from V and 2 bases from J, with 7 bases in between. CDR1 GTSNPN and CDR2 SVGIG come from the germline V gene (reference sequence). The CDR3 is 13 residues long. CDR3 bases: TGTGCCTGGAGTGTTTCCGGGAACTATGGCTACACCTTC. Translating it yields CAWSVSGNYGYTF.

The chain recombines TRBV7-2 with TRBJ1-2; perhaps TRBD1 as D (6 bases). V lost 5 bases and J lost 4, with 17 bases in between. There are 15 residues in the CDR3. Looked up from germline, CDR1 is SGHTA and CDR2 is FQGNSA. CDR3 DNA sequence: TGTGCCAGCAGCACCCAACAGGGTTCGGTCTATGGCTACACCTTC. As protein: CASSTQQGSVYGYTF. The entire variable domain, with the rest obtained from reference TRBV7-2 and TRBJ1-2, is as follows: GAGVSQSPSNKVTEKGKDVELRCDPISGHTALYWYRQSLGQGLEFLIYFQGNSAPDKSGLPSDRFSAERTGGSVSTLTIQRTQQEDSAVYLCASSTQQGSVYGYTFGSGTRLTVV.

The rearrangement joins TRBV5-1 to TRBJ2-7; 7 bases match TRBD1. The CDR3 length is 15 residues. Germline CDR1 and CDR2: SGHRS and YFSETQ. V shed 4 bases and J 3 bases; nucleotides not matched to a gene: 10. The CDR3 sequence: CASSPEGAVGYEQYF. Written as DNA, the CDR3 is TGCGCCAGCAGCCCCGAGGGGGCCGTAGGCTACGAGCAGTACTTC.

The V and J genes are TRBV15 and TRBJ1-1, with TRBD1 as a possible D gene (5 bases). The V gene's germline CDR1 is LNHNV and CDR2 YYDKDF (reference sequence). V lost 2 bases and J lost 0, with 10 bases in between. The CDR3 is made up of 15 amino acids. The CDR3 spells CATSRTIRVNTEAFF. The CDR3 DNA sequence: TGTGCCACCAGCAGAACAATCAGGGTGAACACTGAAGCTTTCTTT.

The chain links TRBV30 to TRBJ1-4, with 7 bases identical to TRBD1. CDR3 length equals 14 residues. Germline loops: CDR1 GTSNPN, CDR2 SVGIG (reference sequence). The V and J ends lost 0 bases and 7 bases, in that order; junction bases with no gene match: 5. CDR3 amino acids: CAWSVRRGREKLFF. Here the CDR3 DNA reads TGTGCCTGGAGTGTACGAAGGGGGCGTGAAAAACTGTTTTTT. Using reference TRBV30 and TRBJ1-4 for the parts outside the CDR3, the full variable domain is SQTIHQWPATLVQPVGSPLSLECTVEGTSNPNLYWYRQAAGRGLQLLFYSVGIGQISSEVPQNLSASRPQDRQFILSSKKLLLSDSGFYLCAWSVRRGREKLFFGSGTQLSVL.

The rearrangement links TRBV28 to TRBJ1-6; D remains unclear. CDR1 and CDR2 (germline): MDHEN, SYDVKM. The CDR3 sequence is 15 residues long. Trimming took 3 bases from V and 9 from J, leaving 15 bases between them. CDR3 in amino acids: CASSLSSVRGSPLHF. In nucleotides, the CDR3 is TGTGCCAGCAGTTTGTCCTCGGTGCGGGGTTCACCCCTCCACTTT.

The chain is built from TRBV2 and TRBJ1-1; D perhaps matches TRBD1 (5 bases). The V gene lost 7 bases and the J gene lost 0 bases, with 12 bases spanning the gap. Germline loops: CDR1 SNHLY, CDR2 FYNNEI. This CDR3 contains 14 residues. CDR3 amino acids: CASKGRTMNTEAFF. The CDR3 DNA reads as TGTGCCAGCAAGGGGCGGACCATGAACACTGAAGCTTTCTTT.

This chain links TRBV4-1 with TRBJ2-5, with D perhaps matching TRBD1 (6 bases). The tail of the sequence fits TRBJ2-7 better, so the J call may be wrong. Germline CDR1 reads MGHRA; CDR2 reads YSYEKL. This CDR3 has 14 residues. CDR3 in amino acids: CASSQVEAGDEQYF. The DNA for the CDR3 is TGCGCCAGCAGCCAAGTGGAAGCAGGGGACGAGCAGTACTTC.

The J gene is TRBJ1-2, the V gene TRBV25-1; TRBD1 is a possible D gene (5 bases). Germline loops: CDR1 MGHDK, CDR2 SYGVNS. This CDR3 comprises 11 residues. The V and J ends lost 10 bases and 6 bases respectively, with 12 bases between them. CDR3 nucleotide sequence: TGTGCCACCTCGCAGGGCCATGGCTACACCTTC. It yields the protein CATSQGHGYTF.

The chain combines TRBV7-9 with TRBJ2-5; a weak D match, TRBD2 (7 bases). The J call may be faulty, since TRBJ2-7 better matches the DNA end. The CDR3 length is 13 residues. Germline-derived CDR1 and CDR2 are SEHNR and FQNEAQ (reference sequence). CDR3 protein: CAVRGGDRYEQYF. For the CDR3, the DNA is TGTGCCGTGAGAGGGGGGGATCGGTACGAGCAGTACTTC.

V gene TRBV4-2 combines with J gene TRBJ2-1; the match to TRBD2 covers 10 bases. The CDR3 is made up of 16 amino acids. V was clipped by 0 bases and J by 5 bases; unmatched bases: 4. Germline CDR1 LGHNA, CDR2 YNFKEQ. This CDR3 reads CASSQEAAGGDNEQFF. Here the CDR3 DNA reads TGTGCCAGCAGCCAAGAAGCAGCGGGAGGGGACAATGAGCAGTTCTTC.

The genes are TRBV7-9 and TRBJ2-3; D unclear. The V and J ends lost 7 bases and 3 bases respectively, with 8 bases between them. Germline assignment: CDR1 SEHNR and CDR2 FQNEAQ (reference sequence). The CDR3 has 12 residues. CDR3 bases: TGTGCCAGCATTTACACAACAGATACGCAGTATTTT. Protein product: CASIYTTDTQYF.